The 25 T cell receptor beta chains given below trace back to one sample, sequenced in a study of blood T cell repertoires in COVID-19. Produced via immunoSEQ multiplex PCR; TCRdb's table is partial and in-frame only. The table records just over 15,000 clones, 80% of them present only once. The sequenced sample was peripheral blood. Receptors were obtained from a human donor in a cohort sampled during active COVID-19.

The rearrangement links TRBV29-1 to TRBJ2-3; a possible D gene is TRBD2 (6 bases). Germline lookup yields CDR1 SQVTM and CDR2 ANQGSEA. CDR3 length equals 14 residues. The CDR3 DNA is TGCAGTGGAACGTATGGGGGGAGCACAGATACGCAGTATTTT. It codes for CSGTYGGSTDTQYF.

V usage is TRBV10-1 and J usage is TRBJ2-7; D is uncertain. CDR3 size: 12 residues. CDR1 is WNHNN, CDR2 SYGVQD, per germline (reference sequence). The ends were cut back, 6 bases at V and 4 bases at J, with 10 bases in the middle. CDR3 sequence: CASRAVQYEQYF. CDR3 in DNA: TGCGCCAGCAGGGCAGTACAGTACGAGCAGTACTTC.

The chain carries TRBV5-8 and TRBJ1-3, with D unclear. Germline V gene lookup returns CDR1 SGHTS and CDR2 YDEGEE. The germline V and J ends were trimmed by 0 bases and 6 bases, with 16 bases remaining between them. The CDR3 contains 16 residues. This CDR3 reads CASSLVLTLPSNTIYF. The CDR3 DNA reads TGTGCCAGCAGCTTGGTTCTAACTTTACCCTCAAACACCATATATTTT.

The V call is TRBV28, the J call TRBJ2-7; 8 bases are shared with TRBD1. V shed 8 bases and J 7 bases; nucleotides not matched to a gene: 16. Germline V gene lookup returns CDR1 MDHEN and CDR2 SYDVKM. The CDR3 consists of 15 residues. The CDR3 spells CASCPGGVKTGEQYF. The CDR3 DNA is TGTGCCAGCTGCCCAGGGGGCGTTAAGACTGGGGAGCAGTACTTC. The variable domain in full, with the rest retrieved from reference TRBV28 and TRBJ2-7, is DVKVTQSSRYLVKRTGEKVFLECVQDMDHENMFWYRQDPGLGLRLIYFSYDVKMKEKGDIPEGYSVSREKKERFSLILESASTNQTSMYLCASCPGGVKTGEQYFGPGTRLTVT.

The chain carries TRBV6-5 and TRBJ1-2, with D unclear. The CDR3 spans 14 residues. The V gene lost 2 bases and the J gene lost 0 bases, with 7 bases spanning the gap. Germline V CDR1 and CDR2: MNHEY, SVGAGI. This CDR3 reads CASSYQYPNYGYTF. CDR3 sequence (DNA): TGTGCCAGCAGTTACCAGTATCCTAACTATGGCTACACCTTC.

The genes are TRBV5-4 and TRBJ2-7, with no clear D. The CDR3 length is 14 residues. Trimming shortened V by 0 bases and J by 3 bases, and 10 bases separated the two germline ends. Germline CDR1 SGHNT, CDR2 YYREEE (reference sequence). As DNA, the CDR3 is TGTGCCAGCAGCTTGGACTACCCTTACTACGAGCAGTACTTC. It is translated as CASSLDYPYYEQYF.

CDR3 DNA sequence: TGTGCCAGCAGCTACGAGTACAATGAGCAGTTCTTC. The encoded protein is CASSYEYNEQFF. The chain joins TRBV5-4 to TRBJ2-1; D uncertain. The V end was cut by 3 bases, the J end by 4 bases, with 5 bases between. The CDR3 has 12 residues. Germline V CDR1 and CDR2: SGHNT, YYREEE (reference sequence).

Here the CDR3 reads CASSQDRAGGQEFF. The CDR3 nucleotides read TGTGCCAGCAGCCAAGATCGAGCGGGGGGGCAAGAGTTCTTC. The rearrangement links TRBV4-2 to TRBJ2-1; 10 nucleotides align to TRBD2. This CDR3 comprises 14 residues. The germline V gene encodes CDR1 LGHNA and CDR2 YNFKEQ. V shed 0 bases and J 14 bases; nucleotides not matched to a gene: 7.

This chain connects TRBV28 to TRBJ1-2, with 7 bases that match TRBD1. Germline values: CDR1 MDHEN, CDR2 SYDVKM. CDR3 length: 12 amino acids. After removal of 7 bases from V and 8 bases from J, the junction contained 7 bases not matched to a gene. The CDR3 DNA reads TGTGCCAGCAACAGAGACAGGGACGGCTACACCTTC. Protein sequence: CASNRDRDGYTF.

The chain links TRBV4-2 to TRBJ2-3, with a weak D call TRBD1 (6 bases). V shed 4 bases and J shed 5 bases, with 10 bases lying between them. CDR1 is LGHNA, CDR2 YNFKEQ, per germline. This CDR3 is built from 13 residues. CDR3 bases: TGTGCCAGCAGCCGGCCGACAGGAGATACGCAGTATTTT. Translation gives CASSRPTGDTQYF.

The chain has TRBV5-1 and TRBJ2-5; tentative D call: TRBD1 (5 bases). Looked up from germline, CDR1 is SGHRS and CDR2 is YFSETQ. Trimming pared 5 bases from V and 1 base from J, leaving 9 bases between. The CDR3 runs 13 residues. The DNA of the CDR3 is TGCGCCAGCAGAAGGGGCCTCCAAGAGACCCAGTACTTC. Amino acids: CASRRGLQETQYF.

The chain combines TRBV7-9 with TRBJ1-3; D is unresolved. Germline CDR1 SEHNR, CDR2 FQNEAQ (reference sequence). The CDR3 covers 15 residues. Trimming removed 7 bases at V and 0 bases at J, with 13 bases between. CDR3 protein: CASNPARVSGNTIYF. The CDR3 bases are TGTGCCAGCAACCCCGCGAGGGTCTCTGGAAACACCATATATTTT.

V gene TRBV7-3 combines with J gene TRBJ2-3; no reliable D call. The CDR3 extends over 13 amino acids. Trimming cost V 6 bases and J 3 bases, with 10 bases left between them. CDR1 is SGHTA and CDR2 is FQGTGA in the germline V gene. CDR3: CASSRSRTDTQYF. In DNA, the CDR3 is TGTGCCAGCAGTCGGTCCAGGACAGATACGCAGTATTTT. The whole variable domain, remainder taken from reference TRBV7-3 and TRBJ2-3, is GAGVSQTPSNKVTEKGKYVELRCDPISGHTALYWYRQSLGQGPEFLIYFQGTGAADDSGLPNDRFFAVRPEGSVSTLKIQRTERGDSAVYLCASSRSRTDTQYFGPGTRLTVL.

The chain combines TRBV27 with TRBJ2-7, with TRBD1 matching 10 bases. This CDR3 has 16 amino acids. Germline CDR1 reads MNHEY; CDR2 reads SMNVEV (reference sequence). Unmatched junction bases numbered 8, after V lost 4 bases and J lost 2 bases. The CDR3 sequence: CASSYHSGTGAYEQYF. The CDR3 DNA reads TGTGCCAGCAGTTACCACTCCGGGACAGGGGCCTACGAGCAGTACTTC.

The chain couples TRBV7-2 to TRBJ1-5, with D possibly TRBD1 on 6 matching bases. With 2 bases removed from V and 4 bases from J, the gap between germline ends came to 12 bases. Germline V gives CDR1 SGHTA, CDR2 FQGNSA. The CDR3 totals 15 residues. The CDR3 is CASSLSGGQNQPQHF. As DNA, the CDR3 is TGTGCCAGCAGCTTATCTGGAGGACAGAATCAGCCCCAGCATTTT.

This chain connects TRBV6-2 or TRBV6-3 to TRBJ1-5; D gene ambiguous. This CDR3 region has 13 residues. Germline values: CDR1 MNHEY, CDR2 SVGEGT. Trimming removed 1 base at V and 5 bases at J, with 6 bases between. The CDR3 reads CASSYWRDQPQHF. The CDR3 nucleotides are TGTGCCAGCAGTTACTGGAGAGATCAGCCCCAGCATTTT.

This clone showed up just a few times. This chain uses TRBV3-1 (or the pseudogene TRBV3-2) with TRBJ1-6; D may be TRBD1 (5 bases). Trimming left V 3 bases short and J 10 bases short, with 19 bases between. CDR3 length: 16 residues. The germline CDR1 and CDR2 sequences are LGHDT and YNNKEL (reference sequence). The DNA of the CDR3 is TGTGCCAGCAGCCATCGGGGGACGGACACTATATCACCCCTCCACTTT. This sequence encodes CASSHRGTDTISPLHF.

This chain links TRBV10-2 with TRBJ1-6, with TRBD1 identical over 7 bases. CDR3 length: 13 amino acids. The germline V gene encodes CDR1 WSHSY and CDR2 SAAADI. V trimming: 6 bases; J trimming: 13 bases; junction bases outside the gene matches: 9. CDR3 DNA: TGCGCCAGCAGCCCCGGACAGGCTCTGCCCCTCCACTTT. As protein: CASSPGQALPLHF.

This chain links TRBV30 with TRBJ1-5; 10 bases line up with TRBD1. This CDR3 has 15 residues. V dropped 3 bases and J dropped 2; count of bases not matched to a gene: 4. Germline loops: CDR1 GTSNPN, CDR2 SVGIG (reference sequence). CDR3 DNA: TGTGCCTGGAGGGGAGGACAGGGGGGCAATCAGCCCCAGCATTTT. Its protein product is CAWRGGQGGNQPQHF. Looking up the rest from reference TRBV30 and TRBJ1-5 gives the full variable domain: SQTIHQWPATLVQPVGSPLSLECTVEGTSNPNLYWYRQAAGRGLQLLFYSVGIGQISSEVPQNLSASRPQDRQFILSSKKLLLSDSGFYLCAWRGGQGGNQPQHFGDGTRLSIL.

CDR3 in amino acids: CASRTGPVTEAFF. In nucleotides, the CDR3 is TGTGCCAGTAGGACAGGACCCGTCACTGAAGCTTTCTTT. The chain combines TRBV19 with TRBJ1-1, with D perhaps TRBD1 (6 bases). Trimming removed 6 bases from V and 4 bases from J, with 12 bases in between. The CDR3 has 13 amino acids. Germline CDR1 reads LNHDA; CDR2 reads SQIVND (reference sequence).

This clone was counted between two and nine times. The J gene is TRBJ2-1, the V gene TRBV19; 8 nucleotides line up with TRBD1. CDR1 is LNHDA, CDR2 SQIVND, per germline (reference sequence). V shed 5 bases and J 9 bases; nucleotides not matched to a gene: 9. The CDR3 sequence is 14 residues long. Here the CDR3 DNA reads TGTGCCAGTAGTGGCAGACAGGGGCTCGGTGAGCAGTTCTTC. Amino acid sequence: CASSGRQGLGEQFF.

This clone was detected only once. The chain uses TRBV7-2 and TRBJ2-1, with a weak D call TRBD1 (6 bases). Germline CDR1 reads SGHTA; CDR2 reads FQGNSA. The CDR3 has 11 residues. Trimming took off 1 base at V and 12 bases at J, with 7 bases between the two ends. The CDR3 DNA follows: TGTGCCAGCAGCTTAGAGACAGGGCAGTTCTTC. Its protein product is CASSLETGQFF.

This clone was seen more than once but under ten times. The chain employs TRBV7-2 and TRBJ2-3; D is possibly TRBD1 (7 bases). The CDR3 covers 16 residues. The V gene lost 6 bases and the J gene lost 6 bases, with 22 bases spanning the gap. In germline, CDR1 is SGHTA, CDR2 FQGNSA. CDR3 region: CASRIITGEDWDTQYF. DNA of the CDR3: TGTGCCAGCAGGATTATAACAGGGGAGGATTGGGATACGCAGTATTTT. Full variable domain (rest looked up from reference TRBV7-2 and TRBJ2-3): GAGVSQSPSNKVTEKGKDVELRCDPISGHTALYWYRQSLGQGLEFLIYFQGNSAPDKSGLPSDRFSAERTGGSVSTLTIQRTQQEDSAVYLCASRIITGEDWDTQYFGPGTRLTVL.

This chain uses TRBV20-1 with TRBJ2-1; D may be TRBD2 (6 bases). CDR1 is DFQATT, CDR2 SNEGSKA, per germline (reference sequence). V was cut by 5 bases and J by 7 bases, with 6 bases left in between. The CDR3 length is 10 residues. In DNA, the CDR3 is TGCAGTGCTGGGGGGAATGAGCAGTTCTTC. This codes for CSAGGNEQFF.

This chain connects TRBV9 to TRBJ2-4, with D perhaps TRBD1 (6 bases). The CDR3 sequence is 13 residues long. V lost 0 bases to trimming and J lost 8 bases, with 9 bases between them. Germline CDR1 is SGDLS and CDR2 is YYNGEE. CDR3 bases: TGTGCCAGCAGCGTAGAAGAGGGGGACATTCAGTACTTC. Translated, it gives CASSVEEGDIQYF.